Shown below are 3 T cell receptor beta chains from a single sample sequenced in a study of blood T cell repertoires in COVID-19. Here immunoSEQ multiplex PCR was the method, and the copy in TCRdb shows in-frame clones only, minus some. The sample carries roughly 39,000 clones, roughly 85% recorded once. Specimen: peripheral blood. The receptors were gathered from a human donor in a cohort sampled during active COVID-19.

The chain links TRBV5-1 to TRBJ2-3; 9 bases map to TRBD1. The CDR3 extends over 16 amino acids. Looked up from germline, CDR1 is SGHRS and CDR2 is YFSETQ. Trimming removed 4 bases from V and 0 bases from J; junction bases left unmatched: 6. CDR3 in DNA: TGCGCCAGCAGCCTCAACGGACAGGGGAGCACAGATACGCAGTATTTT. Its protein is CASSLNGQGSTDTQYF.

CDR3 sequence: CASSSGTSRVYNEQFF. DNA of the CDR3: TGTGCCAGCAGCTCCGGGACTAGCAGAGTTTACAATGAGCAGTTCTTC. The chain couples TRBV5-4 to TRBJ2-1, with 9 bases aligning to TRBD2. The J segment lost 4 bases and the V segment lost 3 bases, leaving 8 bases of the junction unmatched. CDR1 is SGHNT, CDR2 YYREEE, per germline (reference sequence). The CDR3 contains 16 residues.

The V and J genes are TRBV5-6 and TRBJ1-5; 10 bases match TRBD1. The germline CDR1 and CDR2 sequences are SGHDT and YYEEEE. The CDR3 is 15 amino acids. J gave up 4 bases and V 4 bases, and 5 bases lay outside the gene matches. CDR3 residues: CASSQTGGRNQPQHF. CDR3 DNA: TGTGCCAGCAGCCAGACAGGGGGCAGGAATCAGCCCCAGCATTTT. The complete variable domain, with remaining parts taken from reference TRBV5-6 and TRBJ1-5, reads DAGVTQSPTHLIKTRGQQVTLRCSPKSGHDTVSWYQQALGQGPQFIFQYYEEEERQRGNFPDRFSGHQFPNYSSELNVNALLLGDSALYLCASSQTGGRNQPQHFGDGTRLSIL.